The present entry profiles one TCR beta chain with its context. In germline, CDR1 is MNHEY, CDR2 SMNVEV (reference sequence). The V gene end was trimmed by 2 bases and the J gene end by 7 bases; junction bases not matched to a gene: 7. The CDR3 length is 17 residues. This record belongs to a study of blood T cell repertoires in COVID-19. Across the whole study: Samples of COVID-19 (acute and convalescent) were obtained from the United States, Italy and Spain.

Authors' methods: Nucleated cell counts were estimated from reference gene primer amplification. Assay used: immunoSEQ multiplex PCR; TCRdb lists only in-frame clones, some missing. The DNA was the basis for D and trimming; V, J and clone size are from that table. The data contain approximately 170,000 clones, 81% of them singletons. The material sequenced was peripheral blood. The receptor's source is a man aged 55-75 years with active or convalescent COVID-19. This chain uses TRBV27 with TRBJ2-1, with 14 bases aligning to TRBD2. The CDR3 loop reads CASSLAGLAGGWNEQFF. DNA for the CDR3: TGTGCCAGCAGTTTAGCTGGACTAGCGGGGGGATGGAATGAGCAGTTCTTC.